The 2 T cell receptor beta chains listed next were all sequenced from one sample in a study of metastatic and nonmetastatic thyroid tumors. No patient had received any treatment before thyroid surgery. MiXCR reprocessed the PCR reads for TCRdb. The table has about 69,000 clones, approximately 15% seen once. The sequenced material came from blood. The receptors shown here come from a male donor with papillary thyroid cancer or a benign thyroid nodule (not recorded which). Some clones in this sample may be carry-over from other donors' samples.

This clone was seen repeatedly, ten times or more. The rearrangement joins TRBV3-1 to TRBJ1-5; D may be TRBD1 (6 bases). Trimming cost V 4 bases and J 0 bases, with 13 bases left between them. The CDR3 is 16 residues long. Germline CDR1 reads LGHDT; CDR2 reads YNNKEL (reference sequence). In nucleotides, the CDR3 is TGTGCCAGCAGCCCGGACAGTTATGATAGCAATCAGCCCCAGCATTTT. It is translated as CASSPDSYDSNQPQHF.

J is TRBJ1-2 and V is TRBV24-1; possible D gene TRBD1, 6 bases. Germline V gene sequence: CDR1 KGHDR, CDR2 SFDVKD. Trimming stripped 3 bases from V and 3 bases from J, with 7 bases between. The CDR3 consists of 13 residues. CDR3 nucleotides: TGTGCCACCAGTGATCCAGGGGACTATGGCTACACCTTC. Translated, it gives CATSDPGDYGYTF.